This entry is about one TCR beta chain. The target antigen is unknown. V shed 0 bases and J shed 3 bases, with 10 bases lying between them. The CDR3 consists of 14 residues. The germline gives CDR1 SGDLS, CDR2 YYNGEE. It was with a sample-barcoded 5' primer and a J-beta primer mix that a second PCR of roughly 6 to 12 cycles was run. MiXCR, run by TCRdb on the 5' RACE reads, gives a single entry per CDR3 protein. Of about 840,000 distinct CDR3 sequences listed, just under 30% are singletons. This sample stems from a study of blood T cells in healthy people across ages. Whole-study findings and limits: Samples with more naive T cells showed higher observed beta diversity.

Researchers isolated at least 6 million PBMCs per sample. These same records also appear under a second study, on T cells of mothers and their children. Per that paper: All RNA that had been extracted was used for cDNA synthesis at around 1.4 ug per 15 ul.

Sequencing was performed on blood. The clonotype comes from a middle-aged woman in good health. V is TRBV9 and J is TRBJ2-7; no clear D. CDR3 DNA: TGTGCCAGCAGCGTAGCGCCAGGTAACTACGAGCAGTACTTC. Encoded protein: CASSVAPGNYEQYF. Together with reference TRBV9 and TRBJ2-7, the CDR3 gives the full variable domain: DSGVTQTPKHLITATGQRVTLRCSPRSGDLSVYWYQQSLDQGLQFLIQYYNGEERAKGNILERFSAQQFPDLHSELNLSSLELGDSALYFCASSVAPGNYEQYFGPGTRLTVT.